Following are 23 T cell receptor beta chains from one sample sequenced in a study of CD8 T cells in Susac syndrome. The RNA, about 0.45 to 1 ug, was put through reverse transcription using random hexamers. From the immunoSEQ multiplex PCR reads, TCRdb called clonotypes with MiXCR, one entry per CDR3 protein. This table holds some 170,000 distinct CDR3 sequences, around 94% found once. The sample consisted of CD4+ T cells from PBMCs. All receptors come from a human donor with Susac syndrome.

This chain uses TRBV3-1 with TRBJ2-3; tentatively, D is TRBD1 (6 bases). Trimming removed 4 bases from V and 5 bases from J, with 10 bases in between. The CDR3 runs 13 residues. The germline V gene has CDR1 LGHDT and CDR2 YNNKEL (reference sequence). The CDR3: CASSPWTVDTQYF. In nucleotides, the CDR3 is TGTGCCAGCAGCCCCTGGACAGTAGATACGCAGTATTTT.

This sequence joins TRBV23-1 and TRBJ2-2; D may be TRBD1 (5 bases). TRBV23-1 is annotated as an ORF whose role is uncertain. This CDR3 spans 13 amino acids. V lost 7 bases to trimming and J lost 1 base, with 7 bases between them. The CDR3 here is CASTDRNTGELFF. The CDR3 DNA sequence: TGCGCCAGCACCGACAGGAACACCGGGGAGCTGTTTTTT.

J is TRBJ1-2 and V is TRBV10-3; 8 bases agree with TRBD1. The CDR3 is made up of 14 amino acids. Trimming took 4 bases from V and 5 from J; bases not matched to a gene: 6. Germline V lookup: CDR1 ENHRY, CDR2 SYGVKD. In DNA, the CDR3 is TGTGCCATCAGTGTCCCGGGACAGGTTTATGGCTACACCTTC. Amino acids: CAISVPGQVYGYTF.

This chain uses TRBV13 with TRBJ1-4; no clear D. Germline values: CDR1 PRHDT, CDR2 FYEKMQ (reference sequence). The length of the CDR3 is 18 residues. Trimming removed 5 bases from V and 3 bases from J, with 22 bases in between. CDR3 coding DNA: TGTGCCAGCAGCCCTCCGAGAGAACGTGGTCTCCCTAATGAAAAACTGTTTTTT. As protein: CASSPPRERGLPNEKLFF.

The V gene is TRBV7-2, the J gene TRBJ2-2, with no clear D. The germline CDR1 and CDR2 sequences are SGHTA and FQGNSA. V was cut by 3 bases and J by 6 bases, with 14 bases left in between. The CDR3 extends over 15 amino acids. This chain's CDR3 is CASSFVGTKAGELFF. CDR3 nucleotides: TGTGCCAGCAGCTTCGTCGGAACAAAGGCCGGGGAGCTGTTTTTT.

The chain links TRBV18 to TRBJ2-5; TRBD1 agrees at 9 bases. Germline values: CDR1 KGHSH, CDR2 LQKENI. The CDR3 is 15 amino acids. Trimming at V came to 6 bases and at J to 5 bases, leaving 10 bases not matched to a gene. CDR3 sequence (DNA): TGTGCCAGCTCCCAGAATTGGGACAGGGTTGAGACCCAGTACTTC. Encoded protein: CASSQNWDRVETQYF.

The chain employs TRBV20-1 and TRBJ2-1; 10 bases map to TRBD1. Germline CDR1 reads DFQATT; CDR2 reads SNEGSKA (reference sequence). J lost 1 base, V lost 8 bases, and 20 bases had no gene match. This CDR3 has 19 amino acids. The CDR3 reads CSSRAAGTGATNSYNEQFF. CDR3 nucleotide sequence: TGCAGTTCAAGAGCCGCCGGGACAGGGGCGACGAATTCCTACAATGAGCAGTTCTTC.

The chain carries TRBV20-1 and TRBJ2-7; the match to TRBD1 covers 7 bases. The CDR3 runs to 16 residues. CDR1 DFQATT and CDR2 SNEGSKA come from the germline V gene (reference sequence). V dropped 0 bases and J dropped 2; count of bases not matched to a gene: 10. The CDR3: CSAREPITGDPYEQYF. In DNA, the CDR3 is TGCAGTGCTAGAGAACCCATCACAGGGGACCCCTACGAGCAGTACTTC.

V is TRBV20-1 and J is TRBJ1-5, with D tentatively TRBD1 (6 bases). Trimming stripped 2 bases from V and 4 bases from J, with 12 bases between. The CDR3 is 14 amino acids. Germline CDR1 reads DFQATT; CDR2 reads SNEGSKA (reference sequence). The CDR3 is CSARILQGNQPQHF. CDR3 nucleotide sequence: TGCAGTGCTAGAATTCTACAGGGTAATCAGCCCCAGCATTTT.

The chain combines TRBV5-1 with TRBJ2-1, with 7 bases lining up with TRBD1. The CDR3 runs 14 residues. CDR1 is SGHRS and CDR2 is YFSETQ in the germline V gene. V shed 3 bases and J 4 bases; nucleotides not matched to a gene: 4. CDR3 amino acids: CASSWVGQYNEQFF. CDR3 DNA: TGCGCCAGCAGCTGGGTGGGACAGTACAATGAGCAGTTCTTC.

The CDR3 sequence: CASSLLRRDEQFF. CDR3 sequence (DNA): TGTGCCAGCAGCTTACTTCGGCGCGATGAGCAGTTCTTC. The chain couples TRBV7-2 to TRBJ2-1; D ambiguous. V was shortened by 2 bases and J by 8 bases, with 10 bases between the two germline ends. The germline CDR1 and CDR2 sequences are SGHTA and FQGNSA. The CDR3 is made up of 13 amino acids.

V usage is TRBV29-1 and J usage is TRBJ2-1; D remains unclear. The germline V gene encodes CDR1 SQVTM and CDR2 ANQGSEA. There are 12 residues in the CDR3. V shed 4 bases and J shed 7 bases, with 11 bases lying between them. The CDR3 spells CSVAFGSNEQFF. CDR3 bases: TGCAGCGTTGCCTTTGGTTCGAATGAGCAGTTCTTC.

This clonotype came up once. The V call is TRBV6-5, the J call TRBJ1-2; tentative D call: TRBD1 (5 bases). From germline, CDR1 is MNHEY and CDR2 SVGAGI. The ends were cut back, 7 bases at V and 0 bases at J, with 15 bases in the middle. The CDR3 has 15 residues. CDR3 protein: CASNSGADPNYGYTF. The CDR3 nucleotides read TGTGCCAGCAATTCCGGGGCAGACCCTAACTATGGCTACACCTTC.

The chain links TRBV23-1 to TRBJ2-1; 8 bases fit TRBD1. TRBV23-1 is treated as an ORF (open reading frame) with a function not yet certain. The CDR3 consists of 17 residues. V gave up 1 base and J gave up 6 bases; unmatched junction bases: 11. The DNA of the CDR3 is TGCGCCAGCAGTCAATGTAGGAGACAGGGGTTCGGCAATGAGCAGTTCTTC. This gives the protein CASSQCRRQGFGNEQFF.

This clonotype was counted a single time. The CDR3 sequence: CASLGLEGKGPEAFF. The CDR3 nucleotides read TGTGCCAGCTTAGGGCTAGAGGGAAAGGGGCCTGAAGCTTTCTTT. The V and J genes are TRBV2 and TRBJ1-1; tentative D call: TRBD1 (5 bases). This CDR3 has 15 residues. Germline CDR1 reads SNHLY; CDR2 reads FYNNEI. The V end lost 8 bases, the J end lost 6 bases, and 22 bases lay between the germline ends.

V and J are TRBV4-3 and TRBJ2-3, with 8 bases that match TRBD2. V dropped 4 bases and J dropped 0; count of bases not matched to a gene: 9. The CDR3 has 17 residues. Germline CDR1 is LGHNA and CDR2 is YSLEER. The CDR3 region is CASSRTATSASTDTQYF. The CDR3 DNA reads TGCGCCAGCAGCCGAACCGCGACTAGCGCGAGCACAGATACGCAGTATTTT.

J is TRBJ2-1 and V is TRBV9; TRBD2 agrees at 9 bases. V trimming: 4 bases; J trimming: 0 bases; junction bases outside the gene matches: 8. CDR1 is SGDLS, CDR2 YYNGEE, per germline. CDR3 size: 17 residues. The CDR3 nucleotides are TGTGCCAGCAGCCGGGGGGATAGCGGGGGCTCCTACAATGAGCAGTTCTTC. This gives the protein CASSRGDSGGSYNEQFF.

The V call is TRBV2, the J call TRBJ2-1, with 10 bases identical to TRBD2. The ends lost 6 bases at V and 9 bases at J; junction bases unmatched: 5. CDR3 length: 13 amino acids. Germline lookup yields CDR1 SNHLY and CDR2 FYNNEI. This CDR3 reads CASRTWTSGEQFF. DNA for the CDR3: TGTGCCAGCAGAACTTGGACTAGCGGTGAGCAGTTCTTC. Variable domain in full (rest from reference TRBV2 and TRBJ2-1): EPEVTQTPSHQVTQMGQEVILRCVPISNHLYFYWYRQILGQKVEFLVSFYNNEISEKSEIFDDQFSVERPDGSNFTLKIRSTKLEDSAMYFCASRTWTSGEQFFGPGTRLTVL.

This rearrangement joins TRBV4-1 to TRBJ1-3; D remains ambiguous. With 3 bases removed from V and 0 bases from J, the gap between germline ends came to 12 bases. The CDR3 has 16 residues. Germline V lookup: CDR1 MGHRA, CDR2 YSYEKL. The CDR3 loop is CASSHAGRNSGNTIYF. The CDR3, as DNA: TGCGCCAGCAGCCACGCCGGACGCAACTCTGGAAACACCATATATTTT.

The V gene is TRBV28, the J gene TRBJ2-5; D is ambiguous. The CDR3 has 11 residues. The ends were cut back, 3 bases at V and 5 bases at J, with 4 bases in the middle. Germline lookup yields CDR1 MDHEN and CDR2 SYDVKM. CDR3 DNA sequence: TGTGCCAGCAGTTTTGTTGAGACCCAGTACTTC. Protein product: CASSFVETQYF.

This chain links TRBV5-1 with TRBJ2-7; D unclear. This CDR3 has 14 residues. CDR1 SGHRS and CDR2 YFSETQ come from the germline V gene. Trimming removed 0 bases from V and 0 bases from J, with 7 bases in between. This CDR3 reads CASSLGADSYEQYF. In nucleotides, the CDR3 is TGCGCCAGCAGCTTGGGGGCAGACTCCTACGAGCAGTACTTC.

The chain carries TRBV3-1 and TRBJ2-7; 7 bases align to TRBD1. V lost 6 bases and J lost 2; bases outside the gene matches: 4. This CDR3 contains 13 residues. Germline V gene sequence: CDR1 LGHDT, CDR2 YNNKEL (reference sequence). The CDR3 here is CASSQGQPYEQYF. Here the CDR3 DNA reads TGTGCCAGCAGTCAGGGACAGCCCTACGAGCAGTACTTC.

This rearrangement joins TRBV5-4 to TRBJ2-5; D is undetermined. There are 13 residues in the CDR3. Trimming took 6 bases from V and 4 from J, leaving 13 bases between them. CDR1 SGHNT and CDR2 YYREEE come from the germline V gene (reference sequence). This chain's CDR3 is CASKRPGRETQYF. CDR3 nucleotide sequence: TGTGCCAGCAAAAGGCCTGGAAGAGAGACCCAGTACTTC.